The T cell receptor (beta chain) described here comes from a study of OX40 agonist ivuxolimab in advanced cancers. The CDR3 loop spans 17 amino acids. With 0 bases clipped from V and 4 bases from J, the junction kept 9 bases outside the gene matches. Per the germline V gene, CDR1 is MNHEY and CDR2 is SMNVEV (reference sequence). The protocol was immunoSEQ multiplex PCR, while the TCRdb copy is restricted to in-frame clones and leaves out a portion. The sample yields approximately 47,000 clones, about 88% seen once. The receptor was isolated from an adult with an advanced solid tumor such as melanoma, head and neck, liver or kidney cancer. The V and J genes are TRBV27 and TRBJ2-7; 10 positions agree with TRBD2. The specimen comprised CD4+ or CD8+ T cells sorted from blood, sampled in a trial of the OX40 agonist ivuxolimab. As DNA, the CDR3 is TGTGCCAGCAGTTTATCTCTTCCTAGCGGGAGTTGGTACGAGCAGTACTTC. This encodes CASSLSLPSGSWYEQYF.